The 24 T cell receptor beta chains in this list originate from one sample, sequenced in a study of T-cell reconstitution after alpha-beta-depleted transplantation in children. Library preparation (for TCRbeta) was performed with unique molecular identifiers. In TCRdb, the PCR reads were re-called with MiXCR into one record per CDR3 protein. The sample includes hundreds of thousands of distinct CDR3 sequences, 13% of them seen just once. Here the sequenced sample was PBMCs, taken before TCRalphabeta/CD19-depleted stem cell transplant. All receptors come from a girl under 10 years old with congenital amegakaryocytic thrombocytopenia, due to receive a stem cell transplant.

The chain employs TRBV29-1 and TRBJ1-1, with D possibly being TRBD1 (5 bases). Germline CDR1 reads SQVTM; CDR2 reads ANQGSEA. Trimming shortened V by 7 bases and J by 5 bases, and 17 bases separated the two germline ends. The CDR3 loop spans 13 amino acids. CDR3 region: CSATTSQGTEAFF. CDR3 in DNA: TGCAGCGCCACGACATCCCAGGGAACTGAAGCTTTCTTT.

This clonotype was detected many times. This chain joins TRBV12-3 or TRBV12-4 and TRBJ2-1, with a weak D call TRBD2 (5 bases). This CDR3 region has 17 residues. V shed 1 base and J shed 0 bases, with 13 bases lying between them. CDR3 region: CASSLEASRYSYNEQFF. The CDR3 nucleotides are TGTGCCAGCAGTTTAGAGGCTAGCCGTTACTCCTACAATGAGCAGTTCTTC.

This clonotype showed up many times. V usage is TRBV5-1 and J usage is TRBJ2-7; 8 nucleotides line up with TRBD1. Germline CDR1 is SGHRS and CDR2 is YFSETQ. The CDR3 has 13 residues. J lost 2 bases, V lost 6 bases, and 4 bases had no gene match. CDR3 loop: CASTKGQAYEQYF. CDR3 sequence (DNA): TGCGCCAGCACTAAGGGACAGGCCTACGAGCAGTACTTC.

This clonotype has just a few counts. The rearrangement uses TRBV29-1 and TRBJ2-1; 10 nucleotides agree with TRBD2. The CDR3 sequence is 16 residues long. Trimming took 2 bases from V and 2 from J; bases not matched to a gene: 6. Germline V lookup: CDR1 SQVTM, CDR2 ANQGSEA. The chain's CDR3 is CSVERRLAGAYNEQFF. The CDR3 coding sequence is TGCAGCGTTGAAAGGCGGCTAGCGGGGGCCTACAATGAGCAGTTCTTC.

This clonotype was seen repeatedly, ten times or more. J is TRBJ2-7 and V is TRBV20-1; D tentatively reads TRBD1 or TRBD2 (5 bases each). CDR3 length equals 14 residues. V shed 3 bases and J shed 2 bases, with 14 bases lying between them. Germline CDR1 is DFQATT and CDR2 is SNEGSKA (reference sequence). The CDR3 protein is CSARDSGMAYEQYF. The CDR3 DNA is TGCAGTGCTAGGGACTCAGGGATGGCCTACGAGCAGTACTTC.

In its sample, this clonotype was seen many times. CDR3 amino acids: CASSPHSYEQYF. CDR3 nucleotide sequence: TGTGCCAGCAGTCCACACAGCTACGAGCAGTACTTC. V gene TRBV28 combines with J gene TRBJ2-7, with unresolved D. Trimming shortened V by 5 bases and J by 3 bases, and 8 bases separated the two germline ends. The CDR3 length is 12 residues. The germline CDR1 and CDR2 sequences are MDHEN and SYDVKM.

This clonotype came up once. The CDR3 is CASSLFLARLEDTGELFF. CDR3 nucleotide sequence: TGTGCCAGCAGCCTCTTTCTAGCGCGCCTCGAGGACACCGGGGAGCTGTTTTTT. This chain connects TRBV3-1 to TRBJ2-2; D perhaps matches TRBD2 (6 bases). This CDR3 spans 18 amino acids. Germline CDR1 and CDR2: LGHDT and YNNKEL (reference sequence). Trimming took 4 bases from V and 3 from J, leaving 21 bases between them.

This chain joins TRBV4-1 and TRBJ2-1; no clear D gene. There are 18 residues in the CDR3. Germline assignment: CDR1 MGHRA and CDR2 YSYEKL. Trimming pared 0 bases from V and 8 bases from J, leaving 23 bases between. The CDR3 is CASSQDAYGSVVVDEQFF. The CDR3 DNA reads TGCGCCAGCAGCCAAGATGCGTACGGCTCCGTGGTTGTAGATGAGCAGTTCTTC.

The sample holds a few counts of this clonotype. The CDR3 DNA sequence: TGCAGTGCTAGAGATCCAGAGACCCAGTACTTC. Protein product: CSARDPETQYF. V gene TRBV20-1 combines with J gene TRBJ2-5; D remains unclear. From germline, CDR1 is DFQATT and CDR2 SNEGSKA (reference sequence). The CDR3 contains 11 residues. Trimming left V 0 bases short and J 4 bases short, with 3 bases between.

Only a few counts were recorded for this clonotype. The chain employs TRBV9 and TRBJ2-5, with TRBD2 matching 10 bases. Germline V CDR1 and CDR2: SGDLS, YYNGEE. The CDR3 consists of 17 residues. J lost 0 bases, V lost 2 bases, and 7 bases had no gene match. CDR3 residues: CASSVQGAGGYQETQYF. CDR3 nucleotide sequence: TGTGCCAGCAGCGTCCAAGGAGCGGGAGGGTACCAAGAGACCCAGTACTTC.

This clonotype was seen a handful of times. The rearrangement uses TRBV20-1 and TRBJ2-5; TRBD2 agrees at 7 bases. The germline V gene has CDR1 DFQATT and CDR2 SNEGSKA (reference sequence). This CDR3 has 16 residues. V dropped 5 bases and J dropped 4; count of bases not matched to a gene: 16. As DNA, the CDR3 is TGCAGTGCTCATGGGGGGGGAGGATCCTCCCTAGAGACCCAGTACTTC. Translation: CSAHGGGGSSLETQYF.

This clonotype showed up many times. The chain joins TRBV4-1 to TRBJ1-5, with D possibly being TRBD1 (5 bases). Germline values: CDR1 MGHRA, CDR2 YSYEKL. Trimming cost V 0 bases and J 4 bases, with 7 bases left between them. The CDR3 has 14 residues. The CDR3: CASSQEWGNQPQHF. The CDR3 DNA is TGCGCCAGCAGCCAAGAATGGGGGAATCAGCCCCAGCATTTT.

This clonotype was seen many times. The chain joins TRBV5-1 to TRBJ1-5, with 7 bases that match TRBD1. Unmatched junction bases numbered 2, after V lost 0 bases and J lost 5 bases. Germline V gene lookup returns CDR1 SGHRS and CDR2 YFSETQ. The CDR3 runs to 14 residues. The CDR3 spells CASSLGDSDQPQHF. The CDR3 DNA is TGCGCCAGCAGCTTGGGGGACAGCGATCAGCCCCAGCATTTT. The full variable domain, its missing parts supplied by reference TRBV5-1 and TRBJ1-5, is KAGVTQTPRYLIKTRGQQVTLSCSPISGHRSVSWYQQTPGQGLQFLFEYFSETQRNKGNFPGRFSGRQFSNSRSEMNVSTLELGDSALYLCASSLGDSDQPQHFGDGTRLSIL.

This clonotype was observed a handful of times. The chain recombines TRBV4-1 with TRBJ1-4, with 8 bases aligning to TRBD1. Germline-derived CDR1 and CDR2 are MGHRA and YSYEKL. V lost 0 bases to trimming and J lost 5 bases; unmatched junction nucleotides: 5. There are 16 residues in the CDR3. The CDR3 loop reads CASSQDSGTGNEKLFF. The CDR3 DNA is TGCGCCAGCAGCCAAGATAGCGGGACAGGAAATGAAAAACTGTTTTTT.

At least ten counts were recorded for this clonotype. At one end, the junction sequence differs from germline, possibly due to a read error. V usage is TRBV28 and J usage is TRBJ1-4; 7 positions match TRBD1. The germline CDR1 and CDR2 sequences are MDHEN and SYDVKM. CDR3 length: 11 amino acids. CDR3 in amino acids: CASSTLGDRTF. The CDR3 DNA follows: TGTGCCAGCAGTACCCTCGGGGACAGAACTTTT.

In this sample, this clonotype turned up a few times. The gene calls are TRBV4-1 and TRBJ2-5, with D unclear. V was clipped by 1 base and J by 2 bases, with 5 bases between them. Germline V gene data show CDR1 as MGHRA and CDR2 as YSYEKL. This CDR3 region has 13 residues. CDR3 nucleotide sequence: TGCGCCAGCAGCCAAGTTGTTCAAGAGACCCAGTACTTC. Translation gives CASSQVVQETQYF.

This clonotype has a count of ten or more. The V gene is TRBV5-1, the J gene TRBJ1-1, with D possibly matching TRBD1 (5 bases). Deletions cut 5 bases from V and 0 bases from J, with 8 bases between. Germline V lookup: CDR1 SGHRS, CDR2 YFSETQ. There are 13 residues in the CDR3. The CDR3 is CASRIGVNTEAFF. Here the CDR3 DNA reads TGCGCCAGCAGGATAGGGGTGAACACTGAAGCTTTCTTT. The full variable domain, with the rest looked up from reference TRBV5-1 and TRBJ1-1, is KAGVTQTPRYLIKTRGQQVTLSCSPISGHRSVSWYQQTPGQGLQFLFEYFSETQRNKGNFPGRFSGRQFSNSRSEMNVSTLELGDSALYLCASRIGVNTEAFFGQGTRLTVV.

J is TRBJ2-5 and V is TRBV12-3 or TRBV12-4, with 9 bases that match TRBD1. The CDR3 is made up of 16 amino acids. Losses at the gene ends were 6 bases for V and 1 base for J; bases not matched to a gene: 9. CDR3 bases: TGTGCCAGCAGCGGACAGGGGACGATAATCCAAGAGACCCAGTACTTC. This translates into CASSGQGTIIQETQYF.

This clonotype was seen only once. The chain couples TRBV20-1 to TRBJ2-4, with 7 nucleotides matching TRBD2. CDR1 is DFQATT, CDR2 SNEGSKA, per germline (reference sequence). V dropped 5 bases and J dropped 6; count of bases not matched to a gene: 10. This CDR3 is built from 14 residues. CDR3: CSAQDGGGINIQYF. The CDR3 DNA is TGCAGTGCTCAGGACGGCGGGGGAATAAACATTCAGTACTTC.

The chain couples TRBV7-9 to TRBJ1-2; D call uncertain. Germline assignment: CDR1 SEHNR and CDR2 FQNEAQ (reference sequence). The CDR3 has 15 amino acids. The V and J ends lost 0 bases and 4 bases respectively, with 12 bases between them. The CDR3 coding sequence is TGTGCCAGCAGCTTAGCGATGGCGGGAGCCTATGGCTACACCTTC. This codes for CASSLAMAGAYGYTF.

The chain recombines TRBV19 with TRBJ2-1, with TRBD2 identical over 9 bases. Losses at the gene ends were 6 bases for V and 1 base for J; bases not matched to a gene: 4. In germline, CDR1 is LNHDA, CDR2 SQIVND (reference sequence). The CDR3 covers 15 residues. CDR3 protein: CASSGTSRSYNEQFF. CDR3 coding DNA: TGTGCCAGTAGCGGGACTAGCAGGTCCTACAATGAGCAGTTCTTC.

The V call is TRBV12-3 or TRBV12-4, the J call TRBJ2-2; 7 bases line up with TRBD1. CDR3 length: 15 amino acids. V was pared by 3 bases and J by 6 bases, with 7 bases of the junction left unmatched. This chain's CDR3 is CASSFEGAVSGELFF. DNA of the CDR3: TGTGCCAGCAGTTTTGAGGGGGCGGTGTCCGGGGAGCTGTTTTTT.

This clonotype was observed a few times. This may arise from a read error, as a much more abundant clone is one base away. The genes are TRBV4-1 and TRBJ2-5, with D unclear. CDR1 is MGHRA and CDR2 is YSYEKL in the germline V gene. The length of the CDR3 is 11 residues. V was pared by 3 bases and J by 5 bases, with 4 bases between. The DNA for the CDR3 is TGCGCCAGCAGCCAGGATGAGACCCAGTACTTC. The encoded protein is CASSQDETQYF.

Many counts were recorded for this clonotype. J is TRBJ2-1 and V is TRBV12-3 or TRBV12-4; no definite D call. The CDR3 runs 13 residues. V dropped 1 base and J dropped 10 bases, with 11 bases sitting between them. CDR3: CASSLGTLREQFF. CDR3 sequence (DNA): TGTGCCAGCAGTTTAGGGACCCTTAGGGAGCAGTTCTTC.